Listed below are T cell receptor beta chains from one sample, sequenced in a study of OX40 agonist ivuxolimab in advanced cancers. The data were produced by immunoSEQ multiplex PCR, yet TCRdb's version contains in-frame clones alone and is incomplete. Among 80,000 to 90,000 clones listed, around 84% were seen once. The sequencing here drew on CD4+ or CD8+ T cells sorted from blood, taken in a trial of the OX40 agonist ivuxolimab. Every receptor here comes from an adult with an advanced solid tumor such as melanoma, head and neck, liver or kidney cancer. The CDR3 runs from the conserved cysteine through the conserved F or W. D genes are given only for firm matches. The size of a clone is reported for some rows only, either as once, few or many, or as a class for expanded clones.

j_gene | d_gene | v_gene | abundance | CDR3nt | CDR3aa
TRBJ2-4 | NA | TRBV6-5 | NA | TGTGCCAGCAGTTACAGGGTCCGCAAAAACATTCAGTACTTC | CASSYRVRKNIQYF
TRBJ2-1 | NA | TRBV5-1 | NA | TGCGCCAGCAGCCGGGAGCGGGCAGAAGGGGAGCAGTTCTTC | CASSRERAEGEQFF
TRBJ1-2 | NA | TRBV7-3 | NA | TGTGCCAGCAGCTTACAAGGGGGCTATGGCTACACCTTC | CASSLQGGYGYTF
TRBJ2-1 | NA | TRBV7-2 | NA | TGTGCCAGCAGCTTCTATCAGACAGCGAATGAGCAGTTCTTC | CASSFYQTANEQFF
TRBJ2-3 | TRBD2 | TRBV5-1 | NA | TGCGCCAGCAGCTGGGGGGCTAGCGGGGCGATCACAGATACGCAGTATTTT | CASSWGASGAITDTQYF
TRBJ2-3 | NA | TRBV5-4 | NA | TGTGCCAGCAGCTTGGGACTAGACCCAGATACGCAGTATTTT | CASSLGLDPDTQYF
TRBJ2-2 | NA | TRBV4-1 | NA | TGCGCCAGCAGCCGGACTAACAGGGAGCTGAACACCGGGGAGCTGTTTTTT | CASSRTNRELNTGELFF
TRBJ2-3 | TRBD1 | TRBV4-1 | NA | TGCGCCAGCAGCCGGGGACCGACAGGGGTGGCAGGAGATACGCAGTATTTT | CASSRGPTGVAGDTQYF
TRBJ2-1 | NA | TRBV7-9 | NA | TGTGCCAGCAGGCCGGGCTCCTACAATGAGCAGTTCTTC | CASRPGSYNEQFF
TRBJ1-1 | TRBD1 | TRBV10-3 | NA | TGTGCCATCAGTGGAGACAGGGCGAGGACTGAAGCTTTCTTT | CAISGDRARTEAFF
TRBJ2-7 | NA | TRBV7-3 | NA | TGTGCCAGCAGCTTACAAGGGGGACTTTCTTACGAGCAGTACTTC | CASSLQGGLSYEQYF
TRBJ2-5 | NA | TRBV7-3 | NA | TGTGCCAGCAGCTTAATGGCTAGCCAAGAGACCCAGTACTTC | CASSLMASQETQYF
TRBJ1-4 | NA | TRBV5-6 | NA | TGTGCCAGCAGCTTCTGGTTACGGGCAGGGGCTAATGAAAAACTGTTTTTT | CASSFWLRAGANEKLFF
TRBJ1-6 | NA | TRBV18 | NA | TGTGCCAGCTCACCACCGCGGACGGGGAATTCACCCCTCCACTTT | CASSPPRTGNSPLHF
TRBJ2-7 | NA | TRBV30 | NA | TGTGCCTGGAGTTCGGGGGACACTCTGCCGAACCAGTACTTC | CAWSSGDTLPNQYF
TRBJ1-1 | NA | TRBV4-2 | few | TGTGCCAGCAGTCCCAACAGGGAGCAAGCTTTCTTT | CASSPNREQAFF
TRBJ2-3 | TRBD2 | TRBV11-2 | once | TGTGCCAGCAGCCCGTCTAGCGGGGGGAGCACTAGCACAGATACGCAGTATTTT | CASSPSSGGSTSTDTQYF
TRBJ1-2 | TRBD1 | TRBV7-9 | NA | TGTGCCAGCAGCTTAAGACAGGGGGCGAGAGGCTACACCTTC | CASSLRQGARGYTF
TRBJ2-7 | NA | TRBV5-6 | NA | TGTGCCAGCGGAACGGGTCCCTACGAGCAGTACTTC | CASGTGPYEQYF
TRBJ2-3 | NA | TRBV12-5 | NA | TGTGCTAGTGGTTTGGCTTCCGGGGTAACAGATACGCAGTATTTT | CASGLASGVTDTQYF
TRBJ2-3 | NA | TRBV13 | NA | TGTGCCAGCAGCTTAGAGGGGGGCACAGATACGCAGTATTTT | CASSLEGGTDTQYF
TRBJ2-5 | TRBD1 | TRBV5-1 | many | TGCGCCAGCAAGGGGGCCGGAGAGACCCAGTACTTC | CASKGAGETQYF
TRBJ2-5 | NA | TRBV30 | NA | TGTGCCTGGAGTGTAGGAGGGGTGGCAGAGACCCAGTACTTC | CAWSVGGVAETQYF
TRBJ2-7 | NA | TRBV2 | once | TGTGCCAGCAGTGATAGGCTGCTCTTCTACGAGCAGTACTTC | CASSDRLLFYEQYF
TRBJ2-5 | NA | TRBV2 | NA | TGTGCCAGCAGTGAAGGGCAGATACAAGAGACCCAGTACTTC | CASSEGQIQETQYF
TRBJ2-3 | NA | TRBV27 | NA | TGTGCCAGCAGTTCCCCCGGGGGGCGGAGCACAGATACGCAGTATTTT | CASSSPGGRSTDTQYF
TRBJ2-2 | TRBD1 | TRBV18 | NA | TGTGCCAGCTCACCCGGACAGGGGGCCGGGGAGCTGTTTTTT | CASSPGQGAGELFF
TRBJ2-1 | TRBD1 | TRBV19 | NA | TGTGCCAGTAGTATGCGGCAGGGGGCGCGCGATGAGCAGTTCTTC | CASSMRQGARDEQFF
TRBJ2-3 | NA | TRBV28 | NA | TGTGCCAGCAGTTTCGGTCGGTGGGGGGGCGCGGTAACCCTTACGCAGTATTTT | CASSFGRWGGAVTLTQYF
TRBJ2-1 | NA | TRBV15 | NA | TGTGCCACCAGCAGAGAGCTCGCAGGGTCTGTTTTTCGGACCGACAATGAGCAGTTCTTC | CATSRELAGSVFRTDNEQFF
TRBJ2-1 | NA | TRBV5-5 | NA | TGTGCCAGCAGCTTGAACAGTTACAATGAGCAGTTCTTC | CASSLNSYNEQFF
TRBJ1-5 | NA | TRBV14 | NA | TGTGCCAGCAGCCAATCCGAGGATCAGCCCCAGCATTTT | CASSQSEDQPQHF
TRBJ1-3 | NA | TRBV6-1 | NA | TGTGCCAGCAGTGCGACCCTATTGGAAAGGGCTGGAAACACCATATATTTT | CASSATLLERAGNTIYF
TRBJ1-2 | NA | TRBV18 | NA | TGTGCCAGCTCCCGAAGGACGGAGGTTCCCACCTTC | CASSRRTEVPTF
TRBJ2-7 | NA | TRBV29-1 | NA | TGCAGCGTTGAAAAGGGCTTGGTCGACGAGCAGTACTTC | CSVEKGLVDEQYF
TRBJ2-7 | TRBD1 | TRBV5-6 | NA | TGTGCCAGCAGCTGGGACAGGGGGCGCGAGCAGTACTTC | CASSWDRGREQYF
TRBJ2-3 | NA | TRBV6-5 | NA | TGTGCCAGCAGCCTGGGGTCCCGCACAGATACGCAGTATTTT | CASSLGSRTDTQYF
TRBJ2-5 | NA | TRBV6-5 | NA | TGTGCCAGCAGTCACTTGAACCGGGACATCCAAGAGACCCAGTACTTC | CASSHLNRDIQETQYF
TRBJ1-5 | NA | TRBV5-3 | NA | TGTGCCAGAAGCCAAAGGGGGGAGCCCCAGCATTTT | CARSQRGEPQHF
TRBJ1-5 | TRBD1 | TRBV2 | NA | TGTGCCAGCAACAGGGGGCTAGGGCAGCCCCAGCATTTT | CASNRGLGQPQHF
TRBJ1-6 | TRBD1 | TRBV2 | NA | TGTGCCAGCAGTCCGGACAGGGGGCTGAATTCACCCCTCCACTTT | CASSPDRGLNSPLHF
TRBJ2-2 | NA | TRBV5-5 | few | TGTGCCAGCAGCTTGGCGGTCGGGGCGGGCACGAACACCGGGGAGCTGTTTTTT | CASSLAVGAGTNTGELFF
TRBJ1-6 | NA | TRBV19 | once | TGTGCCAGTAAGGGGAGGGCTTTGGAAGAATCACCCCTCCACTTT | CASKGRALEESPLHF
TRBJ1-6 | TRBD1 | TRBV7-2 | NA | TGTGCCAGCAGCACCTCCCGGGACAGAGGTGGTTCACCCCTCCACTTT | CASSTSRDRGGSPLHF
TRBJ2-3 | NA | TRBV29-1 | once | TGCAGCGTTGATTTGGCCGGCACAGATACGCAGTATTTT | CSVDLAGTDTQYF
TRBJ2-5 | TRBD1 | TRBV4-2 | NA | TGTGCCAGCAGCCAACCGACAGGGGGGCCCCAAGAGACCCAGTACTTC | CASSQPTGGPQETQYF
TRBJ1-4 | TRBD1 | TRBV2 | NA | TGTGCCAGCAGGTCCGGGACAGGGGGTGAAAAACTGTTTTTT | CASRSGTGGEKLFF
TRBJ2-7 | TRBD1 | TRBV5-5 | NA | TGTGCCAGCAGCCCCCGGGACAGCAGTTCCTACGAGCAGTACTTC | CASSPRDSSSYEQYF
TRBJ2-7 | NA | TRBV28 | NA | TGTGCCAGCAGTACACAGGGCAGGGGGCAGTACTTC | CASSTQGRGQYF
TRBJ1-1 | NA | TRBV28 | few | TGTGCCAGCAGTTCCCGACCAGGGAGGCGAGGCACTGAAGCTTTCTTT | CASSSRPGRRGTEAFF
TRBJ1-2 | NA | TRBV30 | NA | TGTGCCTGGAGCCCGGGGGATAACTATGGCTACACCTTC | CAWSPGDNYGYTF
TRBJ2-3 | TRBD1 | TRBV7-2 | NA | TGTGCCAGCAGCTTAGGGACAGGGCGTGCGGATACGCAGTATTTT | CASSLGTGRADTQYF
TRBJ1-1 | NA | TRBV28 | NA | TGTGCCAGCAGTCCACCGGGTCAACGAAGGACTGAAGCTTTCTTT | CASSPPGQRRTEAFF
TRBJ1-2 | NA | TRBV5-4 | NA | TGTGCCAGCAGGGACAGCACCAAACTCTATGGCTACACCTTC | CASRDSTKLYGYTF
TRBJ1-3 | TRBD1 | TRBV19 | NA | TGTGCCAGTAGTATAAGTACCGGGACAGCATACTCTGGAAACACCATATATTTT | CASSISTGTAYSGNTIYF
TRBJ2-2 | NA | TRBV5-6 | NA | TGTGCCAGCAGCCCTGGGACCAGGGGGGAGCTGTTTTTT | CASSPGTRGELFF
TRBJ1-5 | NA | TRBV6-5 | NA | TGTGCCAGCAGACCCCAGGGGTATAGCAATCAGCCCCAGCATTTT | CASRPQGYSNQPQHF